This T cell receptor beta chain was documented in a study of cytomegalovirus exposure and HLA in healthy donors. Whole-study results and caveats: Sequencing depth across donors, presence/absence analyses assumed, was roughly uniform. The authors confirmed in vitro that a few CMV-associated chains were specific for CMV antigens. Sequencing artifact likely explains a cluster of highly shared sequence variants.

Points on this clone: Its target is unknown.

Germline values: CDR1 SEHNR, CDR2 FQNEAQ (reference sequence). The CDR3 contains 16 residues. V lost 5 bases and J 0 bases, leaving 16 bases between the germline ends. The PCR ran on 60 Vbeta and 13 Jbeta primers. TCRdb keeps only in-frame clones here, not all; method: immunoSEQ multiplex PCR. This table has about 210,000 clones, around 83% appearing once. This TCR derives from a woman between 45 and 60 years old in good health and CMV-seropositive. This sequence joins TRBV7-9 and TRBJ1-2; weak D call: TRBD1 (5 bases). Sequenced sample: PBMCs. The CDR3 spells CASSLLNDRTNYGYTF. In DNA, the CDR3 is TGTGCCAGCAGCCTCCTTAACGACAGAACTAACTATGGCTACACCTTC.